These T cell receptor beta chains were read from a single sample in a study of T cells after yellow fever vaccination. TCRdb reprocessed the 5' RACE reads with MiXCR, giving one entry per CDR3 protein. The sample has about 360,000 distinct CDR3 sequences, 6.2% seen once; the top ten hold over 14%. The sample here was PBMCs, taken 5 days after the yellow fever booster vaccination. Receptor source: a man aged 25 to 45 who received the YFV17D yellow fever vaccine. Both conserved end residues are part of each CDR3. The order of the fields is V gene, D gene, clone size, J gene, CDR3 DNA, CDR3 protein. D genes are given only for firm matches. The size entry is marked missing in some rows and otherwise reads once, few, many or a size class.

>TRBV7-2|TRBD1|many|TRBJ2-3
TGTGCCAGCAGTCTCCTGGGACAGCTGGATACGCAGTATTTT
CASSLLGQLDTQYF
>TRBV6-2/TRBV6-3|TRBD2|.|TRBJ2-3
TGTGCCAGCACCGGGACTAACGCACCTACGCAGTATTTT
CASTGTNAPTQYF
>TRBV9|TRBD2|.|TRBJ2-1
TGTGCCAGCAGCAGACTAGCGGGAGAGGACAATGAGCAGTTCTTC
CASSRLAGEDNEQFF
>TRBV2|.|.|TRBJ2-1
TGTGCCAGCATGCAAAACTGGGGGGTCGGCGGTGAGCAGTTCTTC
CASMQNWGVGGEQFF
>TRBV7-9|.|.|TRBJ2-1
TGTGCCAGCAGCTTAGTCGAGCGCGGATTTGATGAGCAGTTCTTC
CASSLVERGFDEQFF
>TRBV5-5|.|many|TRBJ2-7
TGTGCCAGCAGCTTAACAGGCGACTACGAGCAGTACTTC
CASSLTGDYEQYF
>TRBV20-1|.|many|TRBJ2-7
TGCAGTGCTTCGATTGGTACAAACAGCGAGCAGTACTTC
CSASIGTNSEQYF
>TRBV6-5|.|few|TRBJ2-7
TGTGCCAGCAGTTACCGCAGAGGGCAGGTCTACGAGCAGTACTTC
CASSYRRGQVYEQYF
>TRBV4-3|.|few|TRBJ2-4
TGCGCCAGCAGCCAAGAACGGGATCTGGCCAAAAACATTCAGTACTTC
CASSQERDLAKNIQYF
>TRBV9|.|.|TRBJ2-1
TGTGCCAGCAGCGCGTTGGTCAATGAGCAGTTCTTC
CASSALVNEQFF
>TRBV18|.|many|TRBJ2-2
TGTGCCAGCTCACCAGAGCTGAAAATCGACACCGGGGAGCTGTTTTTT
CASSPELKIDTGELFF
>TRBV29-1|TRBD1|.|TRBJ2-5
TGCAGCGTTGAGAGGGACAGCCAAGAGACCCAGTACTTC
CSVERDSQETQYF
>TRBV5-1|TRBD2|many|TRBJ2-5
TGCGCCAGCAGCTTGGGGGGGACTAGCGGAAGCCAAGAGACCCAGTACTTC
CASSLGGTSGSQETQYF
>TRBV5-1|.|many|TRBJ2-7
TGCGCCAGCAGCTCGAGGGACCAGGGGGAGCAGTACTTC
CASSSRDQGEQYF
>TRBV6-1|.|few|TRBJ1-5
TGTGCCAGCCGCGAGACAGAGTATCAGCCCCAGCATTTT
CASRETEYQPQHF
>TRBV5-6|TRBD2|many|TRBJ2-2
TGTGCCAGCAGCACTCTTAGCGGGAGCACCGGGGAGCTGTTTTTT
CASSTLSGSTGELFF
>TRBV12-3/TRBV12-4|.|many|TRBJ1-2
TGTGCCAGCAGTTTAACGGGAGGGGCCACCTCCGGGGGCTACACCTTC
CASSLTGGATSGGYTF
>TRBV7-8|.|.|TRBJ2-1
TGTGCCAGCAGCGCAATGACATGGGGGAATCATGAGCAGTTCTTC
CASSAMTWGNHEQFF
>TRBV19|.|.|TRBJ2-6
TGTGCCAGTAGTCCATCTGACGCCAACGTCCTGACTTTC
CASSPSDANVLTF
>TRBV7-2|TRBD2|many|TRBJ2-2
TGTGCCAGCAGCTTAGCCCGACTAGCGGGTGGAACCGGGGAGCTGTTTTTT
CASSLARLAGGTGELFF
>TRBV20-1|.|many|TRBJ2-5
TGCAGTGCCCGAATCGGGGAGACCCAGTACTTC
CSARIGETQYF
>TRBV5-1|TRBD1|many|TRBJ2-1
TGCGCCAGTTCTCCGGGACAGGGAATGGATGAGCAGTTCTTC
CASSPGQGMDEQFF
>TRBV7-2|TRBD2|many|TRBJ2-1
TGTGCCAGCAGCTTAGGTATCGGGACTAGCGGGATCTTC
CASSLGIGTSGIF
>TRBV6-5|.|.|TRBJ2-7
TGTGCCAGCAGTTACTTTTTGGGGGGTCCCTACGAGCAGTACTTC
CASSYFLGGPYEQYF
>TRBV7-2|.|many|TRBJ2-5
TGTGCCAGCAGCTCCCTCGTGAAGACCCAGTACTTC
CASSSLVKTQYF
>TRBV2|TRBD1|.|TRBJ1-5
TGTGCCAGCGAGGGGACAGCCCTGGGAAATCAGCCCCAGCATTTT
CASEGTALGNQPQHF
>TRBV4-3|.|few|TRBJ2-2
TGCGCCAGCAGGCAGGATGCATTGGCTAGGCCCACCGGGGAGCTGTTTTTT
CASRQDALARPTGELFF
>TRBV3-1|.|few|TRBJ2-3
TGTGCCAGCAGCTTTCGACCCGGCGGGGATACGCAGTATTTT
CASSFRPGGDTQYF
>TRBV20-1|TRBD2|.|TRBJ2-1
TGCAGTGCTAGAGACGGGACTAGCGGCAACAATGAGCAGTTCTTC
CSARDGTSGNNEQFF
>TRBV5-1|TRBD1|.|TRBJ2-7
TGCGCCAGCACCTGGACAGGGTCAGGCTACGAGCAGTACTTC
CASTWTGSGYEQYF
>TRBV5-6|TRBD2|few|TRBJ2-2
TGTGCCAGCAGCCCTGGGGGGAGCGGGAGCGTCGGGGAGCTGTTTTTT
CASSPGGSGSVGELFF
>TRBV18|TRBD1|.|TRBJ2-6
TGTGCCAGCTCACCTCCGGGACAGGGAGTAGCTGGGGCCAACGTCCTGACTTTC
CASSPPGQGVAGANVLTF
>TRBV29-1|.|.|TRBJ2-3
TGCAGCGTTCCAAGGGAGGCACGAACTAGCACAGATACGCAGTATTTT
CSVPREARTSTDTQYF
>TRBV29-1|.|many|TRBJ2-2
TGCAGCGTTGAGGCAGGGAAGAGGGAGCTGTTTTTT
CSVEAGKRELFF
>TRBV5-1|TRBD1|.|TRBJ1-6
TGCGCCAGCAGGGGGACAGGCGGTTCACCCCTCCACTTT
CASRGTGGSPLHF
>TRBV6-2/TRBV6-3|.|.|TRBJ2-1
TGTGCCAGCAGTAACTCGGACATTAATGAGCAGTTCTTC
CASSNSDINEQFF
>TRBV19|TRBD2|.|TRBJ2-1
TGTGCCAGTAGTATGCCCGGGACTAGCGGGATCAATGAGCAGTTCTTC
CASSMPGTSGINEQFF
>TRBV12-3/TRBV12-4|TRBD2|many|TRBJ2-1
TGTGCCAGCAGTCCTTTAGCGGGAGGGTGGTCGAATGAGCAGTTCTTC
CASSPLAGGWSNEQFF
>TRBV28|.|many|TRBJ1-5
TGTGCCAGCACCGGACAGACCCCTAATCAGCCCCAGCATTTT
CASTGQTPNQPQHF
>TRBV20-1|.|few|TRBJ1-6
TGCAGTGCTAGGCGGGGGCCGGTTAATTCACCCCTCCACTTT
CSARRGPVNSPLHF
>TRBV7-2|TRBD2|many|TRBJ2-5
TGTGCCAGCAGCCGAAACGCAATAGCGGGAGGAGAGACCCAGTACTTC
CASSRNAIAGGETQYF
>TRBV20-1|TRBD2|.|TRBJ2-1
TGCAGTGCTAGAGCAACTAGCGGGAGTGCCTACAATGAGCAGTTCTTC
CSARATSGSAYNEQFF
>TRBV23-1|.|few|TRBJ2-3
TGCGCCAGCAGTCAAAGTTCAGATACGCAGTATTTT
CASSQSSDTQYF
>TRBV4-2|TRBD2|few|TRBJ2-3
TGTGCCAGCAGCCACGATAGGACTAGCGGGAGATATACGCAGTATTTT
CASSHDRTSGRYTQYF
>TRBV7-3|.|many|TRBJ2-7
TGTGCCAGCAGCTCCACCCCCGGGAGCGAGCAGTACTTC
CASSSTPGSEQYF
>TRBV3-1|.|.|TRBJ2-1
TGTGCCAGCAGCCAGAATTTCTTCGTTGGGGGAATTAGCTCCTACAATAAGCAGTTCTTC
CASSQNFFVGGISSYNKQFF
>TRBV6-1|TRBD2|.|TRBJ2-1
TGTGCCAGCAGTCTCGCTCGGGCTCGGGGGGAAATAGAGCAGTTCTTC
CASSLARARGEIEQFF
>TRBV6-5|TRBD2|few|TRBJ2-1
TGTGCCAGCAGTTACGGGACTAGCGGGAGTGAGCAGTTCTTC
CASSYGTSGSEQFF
>TRBV5-1|.|few|TRBJ2-7
TGCGCCAGCACCCCCTCACCGACAGGCGCGGAAGAGCAGTACTTC
CASTPSPTGAEEQYF
>TRBV5-5|TRBD1|many|TRBJ2-1
TGTGCCAGCAGCTTCCCGGGACAGGGGGGTGAGCAGTTCTTC
CASSFPGQGGEQFF